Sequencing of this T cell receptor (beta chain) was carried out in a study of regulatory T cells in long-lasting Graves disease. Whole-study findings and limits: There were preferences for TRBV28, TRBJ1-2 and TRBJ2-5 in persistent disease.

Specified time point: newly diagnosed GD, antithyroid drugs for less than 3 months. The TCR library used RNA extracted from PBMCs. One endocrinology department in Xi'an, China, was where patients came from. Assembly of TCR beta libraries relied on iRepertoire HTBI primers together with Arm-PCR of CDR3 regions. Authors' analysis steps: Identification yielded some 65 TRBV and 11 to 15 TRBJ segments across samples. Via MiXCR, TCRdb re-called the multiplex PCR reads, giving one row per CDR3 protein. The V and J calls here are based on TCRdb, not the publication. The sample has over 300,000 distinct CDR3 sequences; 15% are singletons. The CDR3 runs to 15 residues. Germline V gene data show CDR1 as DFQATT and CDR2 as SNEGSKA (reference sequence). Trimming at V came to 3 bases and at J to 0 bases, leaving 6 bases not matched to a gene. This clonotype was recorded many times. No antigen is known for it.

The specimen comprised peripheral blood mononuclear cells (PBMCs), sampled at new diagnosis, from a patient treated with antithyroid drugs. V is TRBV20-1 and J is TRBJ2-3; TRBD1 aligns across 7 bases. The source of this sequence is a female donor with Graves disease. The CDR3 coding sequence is TGCAGTGCTAGTGGGGACAGTGGGAGCACAGATACGCAGTATTTT. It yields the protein CSASGDSGSTDTQYF.